The 5 T cell receptor beta chains below all came from one sample that was sequenced in a study of CD8+CD57+ T cells in acquired aplastic anemia. The study profiled TCR beta VDJ and CDR3 using genomic DNA as template. Using its own MiXCR run on the reads, TCRdb lists one record per CDR3 protein. The repertoire holds about 98,000 distinct CDR3 sequences, with roughly two thirds as singletons. Sequencing was done on patients that had shown CD8+CD57+ cell expansion by flow cytometry. The source material was sorted CD4+, CD8+, or CD8+CD57+ T cells (not recorded which) from PBMCs. The receptors derive from a human donor with aplastic anemia.

The V and J genes are TRBV7-8 and TRBJ1-2; 7 bases are a match to TRBD1. Germline lookup yields CDR1 SGHVS and CDR2 FQNEAQ. This CDR3 is 13 amino acids long. With 3 bases clipped from V and 7 bases from J, the junction kept 5 bases outside the gene matches. The CDR3 is CASSFQGVGGYTF. The CDR3 DNA is TGTGCCAGCAGCTTCCAGGGGGTCGGTGGCTACACCTTC.

J is TRBJ1-2 and V is TRBV29-1, with D perhaps TRBD1 (6 bases). Per the germline V gene, CDR1 is SQVTM and CDR2 is ANQGSEA. V was cut by 5 bases and J by 4 bases, with 11 bases left in between. This CDR3 comprises 12 residues. The CDR3 nucleotides are TGCAGCGTTCACGGGACACTCTATGGCTACACCTTC. Encoded protein: CSVHGTLYGYTF.

The chain has TRBV10-1 and TRBJ2-7; possible D gene TRBD1, 7 bases. V was pared by 4 bases and J by 2 bases, with 12 bases between. The CDR3 covers 14 residues. Germline V gene lookup returns CDR1 WNHNN and CDR2 SYGVQD (reference sequence). CDR3 nucleotides: TGCGCCAGCAGTGGGGGGGACAGCCCCTACGAGCAGTACTTC. Amino acids: CASSGGDSPYEQYF.

The chain combines TRBV20-1 with TRBJ1-2, with D uncertain. The CDR3 is made up of 11 amino acids. Germline V lookup: CDR1 DFQATT, CDR2 SNEGSKA (reference sequence). V dropped 6 bases and J dropped 4 bases, with 9 bases sitting between them. DNA of the CDR3: TGCAGTGCCGACGGAGCCTATGGCTACACCTTC. Amino acids: CSADGAYGYTF.

This clonotype was counted many times. The chain uses TRBV4-1 and TRBJ1-1; D is unclear. V dropped 2 bases and J dropped 1 base, with 11 bases sitting between them. From germline, CDR1 is MGHRA and CDR2 YSYEKL. The CDR3 contains 15 residues. The CDR3 here is CASSQTGQSNTEAFF. In DNA, the CDR3 is TGCGCCAGCAGCCAAACTGGTCAGTCGAACACTGAAGCTTTCTTT.